This T cell receptor beta chain was profiled in a study of early T cells in non-severe SARS-CoV-2 infection. Deletions cut 8 bases from V and 10 bases from J, with 18 bases between. The CDR3 has 13 residues. CDR1 KGHSH and CDR2 LQKENI come from the germline V gene. This clonotype was counted at least ten times. Each CDR3 protein gets one entry after TCRdb re-called the 5' RACE reads with MiXCR. Among roughly 32,000 distinct CDR3 sequences listed, 9% were seen once. The rearrangement joins TRBV18 to TRBJ1-5; weak D call: TRBD1 (5 bases). The sequence came from an adult who was a healthcare worker with PCR-confirmed SARS-CoV-2 infection or an uninfected control (not recorded which). Specimen: whole blood. The chain's CDR3 is CASTTEQAIPQHF. Here the CDR3 DNA reads TGTGCCAGCACCACGGAACAGGCGATTCCCCAGCATTTT.